This T cell receptor beta chain was sequenced in a study of T cell repertoires in cytomegalovirus infection. Study context: Both a matching HLA type and CMV infection were indicated by public TCR beta signatures. General study points: HLA-C-restricted, CMV-specific TCR beta clonotypes were dominant ex vivo.

This clonotype was observed a handful of times. Its antigen is unknown. Trimming removed 3 bases from V and 0 bases from J, with 17 bases in between. Per germline, CDR1 MNHEY and CDR2 SMNVEV (reference sequence). This CDR3 region has 17 residues. TCRdb analysed the reads with MiXCR anew, one entry per CDR3 protein. This table holds hundreds of thousands of distinct CDR3 sequences, approximately 29% found once. The receptor was isolated from a human donor in good health (CMV status not recorded). Some clones in this sample may be carry-over from other donors' samples. Material: cultured CD8+ T cells from PBMCs, obtained from culture after CMV antigen stimulation. This chain uses TRBV27 with TRBJ1-1, with D possibly being TRBD1 (5 bases). As DNA, the CDR3 is TGTGCCAGCAGTTTCCTTCTGGGGCAGAGGGTGAACACTGAAGCTTTCTTT. Translating it yields CASSFLLGQRVNTEAFF.